The 27 T cell receptor beta chains below come from one sample, sequenced in a study of blood T cell repertoires in COVID-19. Data came from immunoSEQ multiplex PCR; TCRdb stores just in-frame clones and leaves some out. The sample includes 120,000 or so clones, 75% to 90% seen only once; the top ten take around a quarter. The specimen was peripheral blood. Every receptor here comes from a man in his 70s with active or convalescent COVID-19.

The chain uses TRBV5-1 and TRBJ1-5; no definite D call. V lost 0 bases and J 0 bases, leaving 7 bases between the germline ends. Germline lookup yields CDR1 SGHRS and CDR2 YFSETQ. This CDR3 is 15 amino acids long. The DNA of the CDR3 is TGCGCCAGCAGCTTGGATCGGAGTAGCAATCAGCCCCAGCATTTT. Protein sequence: CASSLDRSSNQPQHF.

Note on this clone: Compared with germline, one end of the junction differs, possibly owing to a read error. The chain has TRBV6-2 or TRBV6-3 and TRBJ2-5, with 7 bases lining up with TRBD2. Germline CDR1 reads MNHEY; CDR2 reads SVGEGT. This CDR3 comprises 11 residues. The CDR3 DNA is TGTGCCAGCAGTCCCGGGGGGACTCCCCACTTC. This codes for CASSPGGTPHF.

CDR3 DNA: TGCGCCAGCAGCCAAAAAACCGGGACAGGGACCACTGAAGCTTTCTTT. As protein: CASSQKTGTGTTEAFF. V and J are TRBV4-1 and TRBJ1-1, with 9 bases matching TRBD1. The germline V gene has CDR1 MGHRA and CDR2 YSYEKL. The J segment lost 4 bases and the V segment lost 2 bases, leaving 8 bases of the junction unmatched. The CDR3 runs to 16 residues.

The chain carries TRBV30 and TRBJ1-4; 8 bases fit TRBD1. The length of the CDR3 is 14 residues. J was trimmed by 6 bases and V by 6 bases; bases with no gene match: 9. Germline V gene lookup returns CDR1 GTSNPN and CDR2 SVGIG (reference sequence). CDR3 amino acids: CACRWTGRDEKLFF. The CDR3 DNA sequence: TGTGCCTGTCGATGGACAGGGAGGGATGAAAAACTGTTTTTT.

The chain links TRBV21-1 to TRBJ1-4. TRBV21-1 is recorded as a pseudogene. The CDR3 consists of 10 residues. The CDR3 region is CASSTKKLFF. The CDR3 DNA sequence: TGTGCCAGCAGCACTAAAAAACTGTTTTTT.

The chain uses TRBV19 and TRBJ2-2; maybe TRBD1 (5 bases). Germline V gene data show CDR1 as LNHDA and CDR2 as SQIVND (reference sequence). The CDR3 sequence is 17 residues long. The V end lost 0 bases, the J end lost 3 bases, and 14 bases lay between the germline ends. The CDR3 sequence is CASSIDQGGLDTGELFF. CDR3 DNA sequence: TGTGCCAGTAGTATAGACCAGGGCGGCTTGGACACCGGGGAGCTGTTTTTT. The variable domain in full, completed from reference TRBV19 and TRBJ2-2, reads DGGITQSPKYLFRKEGQNVTLSCEQNLNHDAMYWYRQDPGQGLRLIYYSQIVNDFQKGDIAEGYSVSREKKESFPLTVTSAQKNPTAFYLCASSIDQGGLDTGELFFGEGSRLTVL.

This chain connects TRBV29-1 to TRBJ1-1; tentatively, D is TRBD1 (6 bases). Trimming took off 7 bases at V and 7 bases at J, with 10 bases between the two ends. The CDR3 loop spans 10 amino acids. Germline V lookup: CDR1 SQVTM, CDR2 ANQGSEA. The CDR3 loop is CSARTVEAFF. The CDR3, as DNA: TGCAGCGCTAGGACAGTTGAAGCTTTCTTT.

The rearrangement joins TRBV5-1 to TRBJ2-2; 7 bases are a match to TRBD1. The CDR3 is 15 residues long. The ends lost 0 bases at V and 8 bases at J; junction bases unmatched: 7. Germline CDR1 reads SGHRS; CDR2 reads YFSETQ. Here the CDR3 DNA reads TGCGCCAGCAGCTTGGGGGACAGAAAACTGGGGGAGCTGTTTTTT. This sequence encodes CASSLGDRKLGELFF.

This clone was detected only once. The J gene is TRBJ1-4, the V gene TRBV2; 7 nucleotides align to TRBD1. Germline lookup yields CDR1 SNHLY and CDR2 FYNNEI. The length of the CDR3 is 15 residues. J lost 4 bases, V lost 0 bases, and 2 bases had no gene match. The CDR3 here is CASSEATGLNEKLFF. Here the CDR3 DNA reads TGTGCCAGCAGTGAAGCGACAGGGCTTAATGAAAAACTGTTTTTT.

This chain uses TRBV11-2 with TRBJ2-1; 11 bases line up with TRBD1. The length of the CDR3 is 18 residues. The V gene end was trimmed by 8 bases and the J gene end by 6 bases; junction bases not matched to a gene: 18. Germline V lookup: CDR1 SGHAT, CDR2 FQNNGV. CDR3 nucleotide sequence: TGTGCCAGCCGACCAAGCTTGCCCGGGACAGGGGGAAGCAATGAGCAGTTCTTC. Its translation is CASRPSLPGTGGSNEQFF.

The chain is built from TRBV19 and TRBJ1-1, with no clear D. Germline values: CDR1 LNHDA, CDR2 SQIVND (reference sequence). V lost 6 bases and J lost 1, with 9 bases in between. The length of the CDR3 is 13 residues. The CDR3 here is CASRQTTNTEAFF. The DNA for the CDR3 is TGTGCCAGTAGACAGACGACGAACACTGAAGCTTTCTTT.

The genes are TRBV11-1 and TRBJ1-6; 10 bases line up with TRBD1. Trimming at V came to 5 bases and at J to 8 bases, leaving 3 bases not matched to a gene. CDR3 length: 14 residues. From germline, CDR1 is SGHAT and CDR2 FQDESV (reference sequence). This CDR3 is CASSPGQGDSPLHF. CDR3 DNA sequence: TGTGCCAGCAGCCCCGGACAGGGGGATTCACCCCTCCACTTT.

This rearrangement joins TRBV19 to TRBJ2-4; 8 positions match TRBD2. This CDR3 region has 13 residues. Trimming took 6 bases from V and 6 from J; bases not matched to a gene: 4. Germline-derived CDR1 and CDR2 are LNHDA and SQIVND (reference sequence). CDR3: CASRAGTRNIQYF. The CDR3 nucleotides read TGTGCCAGTAGAGCCGGGACTAGAAACATTCAGTACTTC.

The chain joins TRBV28 to TRBJ2-1, with TRBD2 identical over 8 bases. CDR1 MDHEN and CDR2 SYDVKM come from the germline V gene. The trim removed 2 bases at V and 8 bases at J, leaving 5 bases unmatched. The CDR3 is 14 residues long. The CDR3 DNA is TGTGCCAGCAGTTTACCTAGCGGGTCAGATGAGCAGTTCTTC. Protein: CASSLPSGSDEQFF. Full variable domain (remainder filled in from reference TRBV28 and TRBJ2-1): DVKVTQSSRYLVKRTGEKVFLECVQDMDHENMFWYRQDPGLGLRLIYFSYDVKMKEKGDIPEGYSVSREKKERFSLILESASTNQTSMYLCASSLPSGSDEQFFGPGTRLTVL.

This clone was detected once. The sample carries other DNA sequences with the same CDR3. The CDR3 DNA reads TGTGCCAGCAGTCCCGGGACAGGCAATCAGCCCCAGCATTTT. Its translation is CASSPGTGNQPQHF. V usage is TRBV6-5 and J usage is TRBJ1-5; TRBD1 matches 7 bases. V shed 5 bases, J shed 2 bases, and the junction held 3 bases outside the gene matches. This CDR3 has 14 amino acids. CDR1 and CDR2 from the germline V gene are MNHEY and SVGAGI.

The chain recombines TRBV27 with TRBJ1-2, with TRBD1 identical over 8 bases. Trimming removed 6 bases from V and 6 bases from J; junction bases left unmatched: 6. This CDR3 comprises 13 residues. Germline assignment: CDR1 MNHEY and CDR2 SMNVEV (reference sequence). The CDR3 bases are TGTGCCAGCAGGGTTACAGGGGGGGATGGCTACACCTTC. Its protein is CASRVTGGDGYTF.

The chain joins TRBV2 to TRBJ2-3; TRBD1 matches at 9 bases. This CDR3 contains 15 residues. V was pared by 0 bases and J by 5 bases, with 3 bases of the junction left unmatched. Germline V lookup: CDR1 SNHLY, CDR2 FYNNEI. The CDR3 here is CASSEAGQGLDTQYF. The DNA for the CDR3 is TGTGCCAGCAGTGAAGCGGGACAGGGCCTAGATACGCAGTATTTT.

The gene calls are TRBV19 and TRBJ1-5; unclear D gene. Germline V gene data show CDR1 as LNHDA and CDR2 as SQIVND (reference sequence). The CDR3 length is 15 residues. Trimming cost V 4 bases and J 0 bases, with 10 bases left between them. In nucleotides, the CDR3 is TGTGCCAGTAGTAAAGGGCGGGATAGCAATCAGCCCCAGCATTTT. Translating gives CASSKGRDSNQPQHF.

The chain recombines TRBV10-3 with TRBJ1-4; D not certain. Germline CDR1 is ENHRY and CDR2 is SYGVKD. V lost 2 bases and J lost 8, with 12 bases in between. The CDR3 consists of 14 residues. CDR3 protein: CAISEEPGKEKLFF. The CDR3 nucleotides are TGTGCCATCAGTGAGGAACCGGGGAAGGAAAAACTGTTTTTT.

This clone has a single count. V and J are TRBV28 and TRBJ1-1, with TRBD1 matching over 7 bases. V shed 3 bases and J 3 bases; nucleotides not matched to a gene: 1. Germline V gene lookup returns CDR1 MDHEN and CDR2 SYDVKM. This CDR3 has 13 residues. Written as DNA, the CDR3 is TGTGCCAGCAGTTTGGGACAGCACACTGAAGCTTTCTTT. Amino acid sequence: CASSLGQHTEAFF.

The V and J genes are TRBV4-1 and TRBJ1-6; 10 bases map to TRBD1. Germline trimming cut 4 bases from V and 9 bases from J; bases unmatched to any gene: 9. Germline values: CDR1 MGHRA, CDR2 YSYEKL. The CDR3 length is 16 residues. The CDR3 spells CASSPGQGPLGSPLHF. CDR3 sequence (DNA): TGCGCCAGCAGCCCGGGACAGGGGCCCTTGGGTTCACCCCTCCACTTT.

This chain joins TRBV10-2 and TRBJ1-1; 8 bases fit TRBD1. This CDR3 contains 12 residues. CDR1 and CDR2 from the germline V gene are WSHSY and SAAADI. V was pared by 6 bases and J by 6 bases, with 3 bases of the junction left unmatched. CDR3 region: CASRDRVAEAFF. DNA of the CDR3: TGCGCCAGCAGGGACAGGGTTGCTGAAGCTTTCTTT.

As concerns this clone: At one boundary the junction diverges from the germline segment, which might be a read error. V usage is TRBV18 and J usage is TRBJ2-7, with D perhaps TRBD2 (7 bases). The germline gives CDR1 KGHSH, CDR2 LQKENI. The CDR3 is 16 residues long. The chain's CDR3 is CASSPPSQGGSYEQYF. The CDR3 DNA is TGTGCCAGCTCCCCACCCTCACAGGGAGGGTCCTACGAGCAGTACTTC.

The chain uses TRBV11-2 and TRBJ2-2; 12 bases are shared with TRBD2. The CDR3 spans 15 residues. From germline, CDR1 is SGHAT and CDR2 FQNNGV. V shed 5 bases and J 7 bases; nucleotides not matched to a gene: 5. The CDR3 protein is CASSRTSGKGGELFF. In DNA form, the CDR3 reads TGTGCCAGCAGCCGGACTAGCGGGAAGGGCGGGGAGCTGTTTTTT.

The chain has TRBV6-5 and TRBJ1-1, with 8 bases identical to TRBD1. The CDR3 extends over 14 amino acids. Germline assignment: CDR1 MNHEY and CDR2 SVGAGI. V was pared by 5 bases and J by 6 bases, with 8 bases of the junction left unmatched. CDR3 nucleotide sequence: TGTGCCAGCAGTCAGGGGGCATGGGTGTCTGAAGCTTTCTTT. It specifies CASSQGAWVSEAFF.

This chain links TRBV14 with TRBJ2-1; 12 bases are a match to TRBD2. CDR3 length equals 15 residues. Germline V gene lookup returns CDR1 SGHDN and CDR2 FVKESK. The J segment lost 7 bases and the V segment lost 4 bases, leaving 5 bases of the junction unmatched. The CDR3 spells CASSPPSGRANEQFF. CDR3 nucleotides: TGTGCCAGCAGCCCCCCTAGCGGGAGGGCGAATGAGCAGTTCTTC.

The CDR3 spells CASSGQQGHSYEQYF. In DNA, the CDR3 is TGTGCCAGTAGCGGACAACAGGGGCACTCCTACGAGCAGTACTTC. The V gene is TRBV19, the J gene TRBJ2-7; 7 bases are a match to TRBD1. Germline CDR1 is LNHDA and CDR2 is SQIVND (reference sequence). The V segment lost 6 bases and the J segment 0 bases; nucleotides outside the gene matches: 8. There are 15 residues in the CDR3.